What follows are 12 T cell receptor beta chains derived from one specimen sequenced in a study of blood T cell repertoires in COVID-19. Profiled with immunoSEQ multiplex PCR; TCRdb holds only in-frame clones, not every one. Among approximately 300,000 clones, more than 90% were seen once, and the ten largest hold 2% to 3%. Specimen: PBMCs or T cells enriched from blood (not recorded which). The receptors originated from a man aged 55 to 70 who had recovered from COVID-19.

This rearrangement joins TRBV2 to TRBJ1-6; 9 bases are a match to TRBD1. After removal of 6 bases from V and 9 bases from J, the junction contained 6 bases not matched to a gene. This CDR3 comprises 14 residues. Germline CDR1 is SNHLY and CDR2 is FYNNEI. The CDR3 DNA reads as TGTGCCAGCAGCCGGACAGGGGTTATTTCACCCCTCCACTTT. This sequence encodes CASSRTGVISPLHF.

The gene calls are TRBV5-5 and TRBJ2-3; D is unresolved. The CDR3 is made up of 12 amino acids. Between the trimmed V and J ends, which lost 0 bases and 4 bases, there was a span of 3 bases. The germline CDR1 and CDR2 sequences are SGHKS and YYEKEE (reference sequence). The CDR3 here is CASSLVADTQYF. In DNA form, the CDR3 reads TGTGCCAGCAGCTTGGTCGCAGATACGCAGTATTTT.

The gene calls are TRBV9 and TRBJ2-3; D may be TRBD2 (6 bases). The CDR3 is made up of 16 amino acids. Germline loops: CDR1 SGDLS, CDR2 YYNGEE. V was shortened by 0 bases and J by 0 bases, with 11 bases between the two germline ends. The CDR3 coding sequence is TGTGCCAGCAGCGTAGAAGGCGGGATTAGCACAGATACGCAGTATTTT. This sequence encodes CASSVEGGISTDTQYF. The full variable domain, its missing parts supplied by reference TRBV9 and TRBJ2-3, is DSGVTQTPKHLITATGQRVTLRCSPRSGDLSVYWYQQSLDQGLQFLIQYYNGEERAKGNILERFSAQQFPDLHSELNLSSLELGDSALYFCASSVEGGISTDTQYFGPGTRLTVL.

V gene TRBV6-5 combines with J gene TRBJ1-1; D is unclear. CDR3 length: 14 residues. V was clipped by 5 bases and J by 5 bases, with 15 bases between them. Germline CDR1 reads MNHEY; CDR2 reads SVGAGI. The CDR3 DNA reads TGTGCCAGCAGTAGATTCGCTTCGGAGACTGAAGCTTTCTTT. Its protein product is CASSRFASETEAFF.

Comment on this clone: It is likely a read error, because the conserved phenylalanine at the end of the CDR3 is missing. It is unclear where the CDR3 begins or ends on the DNA, so no DNA is shown, and the CDR3 is as TCRdb lists it. The gene calls are TRBV6-7 and TRBJ2-7; the table's D call TRBD1 went unverified against the DNA. TRBV6-7 is known as an ORF, though its function is uncertain. The CDR3 is 13 amino acids long, termini counted. CDR3 region: CASSYTSQGHSTL.

This rearrangement joins TRBV5-4 to TRBJ1-4; tentatively, D is TRBD1 (5 bases). The CDR3 contains 14 residues. Trimming shortened V by 2 bases and J by 4 bases, and 9 bases separated the two germline ends. Germline V CDR1 and CDR2: SGHNT, YYREEE (reference sequence). The CDR3 sequence is CASSFGDSNEKLFF. In DNA form, the CDR3 reads TGTGCCAGCAGCTTTGGAGACAGTAATGAAAAACTGTTTTTT.

The V gene is TRBV28, the J gene TRBJ1-2, with 7 bases aligning to TRBD1. Germline loops: CDR1 MDHEN, CDR2 SYDVKM. The J segment lost 5 bases and the V segment lost 2 bases, leaving 5 bases of the junction unmatched. This CDR3 has 14 residues. CDR3 protein: CASSLPDRTYGYTF. The DNA for the CDR3 is TGTGCCAGCAGTTTACCGGACAGGACTTATGGCTACACCTTC.

The J gene is TRBJ2-1, the V gene TRBV5-1; 10 bases agree with TRBD1. This CDR3 has 16 residues. Germline loops: CDR1 SGHRS, CDR2 YFSETQ. Trimming removed 6 bases from V and 4 bases from J; junction bases left unmatched: 10. The CDR3 bases are TGCGCCAGCAAACGCACCGGGACAGGGGCTTACAATGAGCAGTTCTTC. It translates to CASKRTGTGAYNEQFF.

The J gene is TRBJ2-1, the V gene TRBV19; 10 positions agree with TRBD2. Germline lookup yields CDR1 LNHDA and CDR2 SQIVND (reference sequence). The CDR3 is 12 amino acids. V shed 1 base and J 15 bases; nucleotides not matched to a gene: 3. Here the CDR3 reads CASSIGSGRWFF. CDR3 in DNA: TGTGCCAGTAGTATAGGTAGCGGGAGGTGGTTCTTC. Full variable domain (outside the CDR3, taken from reference TRBV19 and TRBJ2-1): DGGITQSPKYLFRKEGQNVTLSCEQNLNHDAMYWYRQDPGQGLRLIYYSQIVNDFQKGDIAEGYSVSREKKESFPLTVTSAQKNPTAFYLCASSIGSGRWFFGPGTRLTVL.

This rearrangement joins TRBV12-3 or TRBV12-4 to TRBJ1-1; D ambiguous. This CDR3 spans 13 amino acids. Deletions cut 8 bases from V and 0 bases from J, with 10 bases between. CDR3 coding DNA: TGTGCCAGCGGGAGCGCCATGAACACTGAAGCTTTCTTT. Translating it yields CASGSAMNTEAFF.

Points on this clone: Compared with germline, one end of the junction differs, possibly owing to a read error. The genes are TRBV13 and TRBJ2-3; 7 bases fit TRBD2. This CDR3 has 12 amino acids. In germline, CDR1 is PRHDT, CDR2 FYEKMQ (reference sequence). The CDR3 is CAGGREMDTQYF. DNA for the CDR3: TGCGCGGGCGGGCGGGAGATGGATACGCAGTATTTT.

The rearrangement links TRBV6-2 or TRBV6-3 to TRBJ2-2, with 8 nucleotides matching TRBD1. The germline V gene has CDR1 MNHEY and CDR2 SVGEGT. Trimming took 2 bases from V and 4 from J; bases not matched to a gene: 6. CDR3 length equals 16 residues. The CDR3 DNA is TGTGCCAGCAGTTACATCAGGGGGCGAGGCACCGGGGAGCTGTTTTTT. Translating gives CASSYIRGRGTGELFF.